The 2 T cell receptor beta chains reported below all come from one sample, sequenced in a study of blood T cell repertoires in COVID-19. Assay used: immunoSEQ multiplex PCR; TCRdb lists only in-frame clones, some missing. Here the sample spans about 190,000 clones, around 87% being singletons. The sequencing sample was made of peripheral blood. The receptors originated from a man in his fifties or sixties with acute or convalescent COVID-19.

The CDR3 sequence is CASSARGWGTGELFF. CDR3 bases: TGTGCCAGCAGCGCGCGCGGGTGGGGCACCGGGGAGCTGTTTTTT. This chain connects TRBV9 to TRBJ2-2, with D possibly being TRBD2 (5 bases). The V gene lost 3 bases and the J gene lost 4 bases, with 13 bases spanning the gap. Germline V gene data show CDR1 as SGDLS and CDR2 as YYNGEE. This CDR3 comprises 15 residues.

This clone was observed once. The J gene is TRBJ2-3, the V gene TRBV29-1; perhaps TRBD2 as D (7 bases). Deletions cut 2 bases from V and 3 bases from J, with 15 bases between. The germline V gene has CDR1 SQVTM and CDR2 ANQGSEA. This CDR3 region has 15 residues. The CDR3 sequence is CSVELPGGPTDTQYF. The CDR3 nucleotides read TGCAGCGTTGAACTCCCGGGGGGCCCTACAGATACGCAGTATTTT.